These 31 T cell receptor beta chains share one sample of origin, sequenced in a study of blood T cell repertoires in COVID-19. TCRdb's table, derived via immunoSEQ multiplex PCR, lists solely in-frame clones and lacks some. This sample has approximately 250,000 clones, with over 75% found just once. Sequencing was done on a sample of peripheral blood. The receptors shown here come from a human donor in a cohort sampled during active COVID-19.

CDR3 in DNA: TGTGCCAGCAGCTCAACGCTAGGGGGTCTTTCTTACGAGCAGTACTTC. This gives the protein CASSSTLGGLSYEQYF. This chain joins TRBV11-2 and TRBJ2-7, with a tentative D call TRBD1 (6 bases). The CDR3 spans 16 residues. Trimming left V 4 bases short and J 4 bases short, with 20 bases between. From germline, CDR1 is SGHAT and CDR2 FQNNGV. The full variable domain, its missing parts supplied by reference TRBV11-2 and TRBJ2-7, is EAGVAQSPRYKIIEKRQSVAFWCNPISGHATLYWYQQILGQGPKLLIQFQNNGVVDDSQLPKDRFSAERLKGVDSTLKIQPAKLEDSAVYLCASSSTLGGLSYEQYFGPGTRLTVT.

CDR3 loop: CASSYSGGPMNTQYF. The CDR3 DNA follows: TGTGCCAGCAGTTACTCGGGGGGGCCGATGAATACGCAGTATTTT. The chain uses TRBV6-5 and TRBJ2-3; D may be TRBD2 (7 bases). The CDR3 contains 15 residues. Trimming removed 0 bases at V and 7 bases at J, with 14 bases between. Germline CDR1 and CDR2: MNHEY and SVGAGI.

The rearrangement links TRBV4-1 to TRBJ2-7; the D gene is possibly TRBD1 (5 bases). V was clipped by 0 bases and J by 5 bases, with 14 bases between them. CDR1 MGHRA and CDR2 YSYEKL come from the germline V gene. CDR3 size: 15 residues. This chain's CDR3 is CASSQDLRVRDEQYF. CDR3 sequence (DNA): TGCGCCAGCAGCCAAGATCTCAGGGTCAGGGACGAGCAGTACTTC.

The chain uses TRBV18 and TRBJ1-5; D may be TRBD1 (5 bases). CDR3 length: 16 residues. The V gene lost 1 base and the J gene lost 5 bases, with 15 bases spanning the gap. CDR1 KGHSH and CDR2 LQKENI come from the germline V gene. CDR3 sequence: CASSPQGRLGHQPQHF. The CDR3 coding sequence is TGTGCCAGCTCACCACAGGGGCGTTTGGGCCATCAGCCCCAGCATTTT. Combining the CDR3 with reference TRBV18 and TRBJ1-5 gives the whole variable domain NAGVMQNPRHLVRRRGQEARLRCSPMKGHSHVYWYRQLPEEGLKFMVYLQKENIIDESGMPKERFSAEFPKEGPSILRIQQVVRGDSAAYFCASSPQGRLGHQPQHFGDGTRLSIL.

The V gene is TRBV5-8, the J gene TRBJ1-2, with 7 bases identical to TRBD1. Germline CDR1 SGHTS, CDR2 YDEGEE. The CDR3 spans 15 residues. With V trimmed by 0 bases and J by 4 bases, 6 bases remained unmatched. The CDR3 sequence: CASSLATGSGYGYTF. CDR3 nucleotide sequence: TGTGCCAGCAGCTTGGCGACAGGGTCAGGCTATGGCTACACCTTC.

This chain uses TRBV18 with TRBJ2-1; possible D gene TRBD1, 6 bases. The CDR3 is 15 amino acids. Germline values: CDR1 KGHSH, CDR2 LQKENI. Trimming pared 3 bases from V and 5 bases from J, leaving 14 bases between. CDR3 in DNA: TGTGCCAGCTCACCGCGACAGGACTCTAACAATGAGCAGTTCTTC. It yields the protein CASSPRQDSNNEQFF.

Of note for this clone: Sequence at one end of the junction differs from germline and may be a read error. This rearrangement joins TRBV7-7 to TRBJ2-5; a possible D gene is TRBD2 (6 bases). Germline V lookup: CDR1 SSHAT, CDR2 FNYEAQ (reference sequence). The CDR3 is 15 amino acids. CDR3 loop: CASSLGPLASETQYF. The CDR3 region has the DNA TGTGCTAGCAGCTTAGGCCCGCTAGCGTCGGAGACCCAGTACTTC.

This clone rates as medium-sized (0.01 to 0.1%). This chain uses TRBV3-1 (or the pseudogene TRBV3-2) with TRBJ2-7, with 10 bases lining up with TRBD2. The germline gives CDR1 LGHDT, CDR2 YNNKEL (reference sequence). J was trimmed by 7 bases and V by 5 bases; bases with no gene match: 8. This CDR3 is built from 14 residues. The CDR3 DNA reads as TGTGCCAGCAGCTCTGGACTAGCGGTTTGGGAGCAGTACTTC. Residues: CASSSGLAVWEQYF.

The genes are TRBV19 and TRBJ1-1; the D gene is possibly TRBD1 (6 bases). Looked up from germline, CDR1 is LNHDA and CDR2 is SQIVND (reference sequence). The V end was cut by 10 bases, the J end by 9 bases, with 9 bases between. CDR3 size: 9 residues. CDR3 loop: CAIQGQAFF. The CDR3 nucleotides are TGTGCCATCCAGGGGCAAGCTTTCTTT.

The table lists this clone with many counts. The chain uses TRBV2 and TRBJ2-3; TRBD2 matches 7 bases. There are 14 residues in the CDR3. The germline V gene has CDR1 SNHLY and CDR2 FYNNEI. V gave up 2 bases and J gave up 3 bases; unmatched junction bases: 2. The DNA of the CDR3 is TGTGCCAGCAGTGAAACTAGCGCTACAGATACGCAGTATTTT. It codes for CASSETSATDTQYF.

V gene TRBV7-9 combines with J gene TRBJ2-7, with D hard to call. The germline gives CDR1 SEHNR, CDR2 FQNEAQ (reference sequence). Trimming took off 4 bases at V and 5 bases at J, with 21 bases between the two ends. This CDR3 region has 16 residues. CDR3 nucleotide sequence: TGTGCCAGCAGCTCCCCATTCGGTTTACCCAACCACGAGCAGTACTTC. Amino acid sequence: CASSSPFGLPNHEQYF.

The rearrangement joins TRBV9 to TRBJ1-1; D gene ambiguous. V shed 5 bases and J shed 0 bases, with 8 bases lying between them. The length of the CDR3 is 13 residues. Germline V gives CDR1 SGDLS, CDR2 YYNGEE. Here the CDR3 DNA reads TGTGCCAGCAGACGTTCTATGAACACTGAAGCTTTCTTT. Its protein is CASRRSMNTEAFF. Full variable domain (outside the CDR3, taken from reference TRBV9 and TRBJ1-1): DSGVTQTPKHLITATGQRVTLRCSPRSGDLSVYWYQQSLDQGLQFLIQYYNGEERAKGNILERFSAQQFPDLHSELNLSSLELGDSALYFCASRRSMNTEAFFGQGTRLTVV.

The CDR3 DNA is TGTGCCAGCAGTGAAAACAGGGAAGGTAGTCAGCCCCAGCATTTT. Protein product: CASSENREGSQPQHF. The chain uses TRBV6-1 and TRBJ1-5, with TRBD1 as a possible D gene (6 bases). Between the trimmed V and J ends, which lost 2 bases and 6 bases, there was a span of 14 bases. This CDR3 contains 15 residues. The germline CDR1 and CDR2 sequences are MNHNS and SASEGT.

The CDR3 region is CASSTRQETQYF. The CDR3, as DNA: TGTGCCAGCAGCACAAGACAAGAGACCCAGTACTTC. This rearrangement joins TRBV7-6 to TRBJ2-5; no clear D. V dropped 5 bases and J dropped 2 bases, with 6 bases sitting between them. The germline V gene has CDR1 SGHVS and CDR2 FNYEAQ. This CDR3 contains 12 residues.

The chain joins TRBV4-2 to TRBJ1-6, with unresolved D. Per germline, CDR1 LGHNA and CDR2 YNFKEQ. Trimming pared 4 bases from V and 10 bases from J, leaving 11 bases between. The CDR3 has 13 amino acids. The CDR3 sequence: CASSPPAGSPLHF. CDR3 DNA sequence: TGTGCCAGCAGCCCTCCCGCGGGGTCACCCCTCCACTTT.

This chain joins TRBV11-2 and TRBJ2-1, with TRBD1 identical over 9 bases. Germline CDR1 is SGHAT and CDR2 is FQNNGV. This CDR3 region has 17 residues. The V and J ends lost 6 bases and 3 bases, in that order; junction bases with no gene match: 12. CDR3 in DNA: TGTGCCAGCAGGTTATTGTCCGGGACAGGGTTCTACAATGAGCAGTTCTTC. Amino acid sequence: CASRLLSGTGFYNEQFF.

In the case of this clone: The sample carries other DNA sequences with the same CDR3. The rearrangement links TRBV5-1 to TRBJ2-7; TRBD1 might be the D (5 bases). V shed 2 bases and J shed 2 bases, with 11 bases lying between them. This CDR3 has 14 amino acids. CDR1 and CDR2 (germline): SGHRS, YFSETQ. As DNA, the CDR3 is TGCGCCAGCAGCTTCCGGCAGGGTCCCTACGAGCAGTACTTC. Amino acid sequence: CASSFRQGPYEQYF.

The table lists this clone with a count of one. The V gene is TRBV6-5, the J gene TRBJ1-1; a weak D match, TRBD1 (6 bases). CDR1 is MNHEY and CDR2 is SVGAGI in the germline V gene. V gave up 5 bases and J gave up 0 bases, with 10 bases separating them. CDR3 length: 14 residues. Written as DNA, the CDR3 is TGTGCCAGCAGTCCGCGGACAGTGAACACTGAAGCTTTCTTT. Translating gives CASSPRTVNTEAFF.

The V gene is TRBV11-2, the J gene TRBJ1-3, with 7 bases matching TRBD1. V lost 3 bases to trimming and J lost 3 bases; unmatched junction nucleotides: 2. Looked up from germline, CDR1 is SGHAT and CDR2 is FQNNGV. The CDR3 is 14 amino acids. DNA of the CDR3: TGTGCCAGCAGCTTTACAGGGGATGGAAACACCATATATTTT. Protein: CASSFTGDGNTIYF.

The chain has TRBV7-9 and TRBJ1-1, with TRBD1 matching 7 bases. The germline CDR1 and CDR2 sequences are SEHNR and FQNEAQ (reference sequence). The V segment lost 5 bases and the J segment 1 base; nucleotides outside the gene matches: 7. This CDR3 is built from 15 residues. The DNA for the CDR3 is TGTGCCAGCAGCAAGTGGGACAGACCGAACACTGAAGCTTTCTTT. Translating gives CASSKWDRPNTEAFF. The entire variable domain, with the rest obtained from reference TRBV7-9 and TRBJ1-1, is as follows: DTGVSQNPRHKITKRGQNVTFRCDPISEHNRLYWYRQTLGQGPEFLTYFQNEAQLEKSRLLSDRFSAERPKGSFSTLEIQRTEQGDSAMYLCASSKWDRPNTEAFFGQGTRLTVV.

V gene TRBV19 combines with J gene TRBJ2-6; 7 nucleotides agree with TRBD1. After removal of 4 bases from V and 2 bases from J, the junction contained 2 bases not matched to a gene. The CDR3 totals 15 residues. The germline CDR1 and CDR2 sequences are LNHDA and SQIVND (reference sequence). CDR3 in amino acids: CASSTDRAGANVLTF. The CDR3 nucleotides read TGTGCCAGTAGTACCGACAGGGCTGGGGCCAACGTCCTGACTTTC.

The V gene is TRBV5-1, the J gene TRBJ2-5, with D unresolved. The V gene lost 3 bases and the J gene lost 0 bases, with 3 bases spanning the gap. Germline loops: CDR1 SGHRS, CDR2 YFSETQ. The length of the CDR3 is 12 residues. As DNA, the CDR3 is TGCGCCAGCAGCTCTAACCAAGAGACCCAGTACTTC. It yields the protein CASSSNQETQYF.

J is TRBJ2-3 and V is TRBV10-2; D is undetermined. The germline V and J ends were trimmed by 8 bases and 0 bases, with 9 bases remaining between them. This CDR3 region has 13 residues. Germline CDR1 and CDR2: WSHSY and SAAADI. The CDR3 is CASSLISTDTQYF. The CDR3 DNA follows: TGCGCCAGCTCCCTAATTAGCACAGATACGCAGTATTTT.

The gene calls are TRBV19 and TRBJ2-2; D perhaps matches TRBD2 (7 bases). CDR3 length equals 15 residues. Germline-derived CDR1 and CDR2 are LNHDA and SQIVND (reference sequence). The ends were cut back, 9 bases at V and 8 bases at J, with 22 bases in the middle. Here the CDR3 DNA reads TGTGCCAGCACTTTGAAGGGGGGGGCGCCTGGGGAGCTGTTTTTT. It yields the protein CASTLKGGAPGELFF.

V is TRBV19 and J is TRBJ2-7, with 10 bases matching TRBD1. The CDR3 runs to 14 residues. The V and J ends lost 4 bases and 1 base, in that order; junction bases with no gene match: 1. Germline V gene sequence: CDR1 LNHDA, CDR2 SQIVND (reference sequence). CDR3 region: CASSKDRGSYEQYF. The CDR3 DNA reads TGTGCCAGTAGTAAGGACAGGGGGTCCTACGAGCAGTACTTC.

The V gene is TRBV27, the J gene TRBJ1-1; no clear D. Trimming stripped 5 bases from V and 4 bases from J, with 11 bases between. The CDR3 runs to 13 residues. In germline, CDR1 is MNHEY, CDR2 SMNVEV (reference sequence). CDR3 DNA: TGTGCCAGCAGTGCTCGTCCGAGCACTGAAGCTTTCTTT. This translates into CASSARPSTEAFF.

The chain carries TRBV29-1 and TRBJ2-7; 8 nucleotides match TRBD1. From germline, CDR1 is SQVTM and CDR2 ANQGSEA. The J segment lost 3 bases and the V segment lost 6 bases, leaving 7 bases of the junction unmatched. The CDR3 is made up of 13 amino acids. Written as DNA, the CDR3 is TGCAGCGTCGTAGGACAGGGAAGCTACGAGCAGTACTTC. It specifies CSVVGQGSYEQYF.

Only one count was recorded for this clone. The chain is built from TRBV7-8 and TRBJ1-6; D remains unclear. This CDR3 has 13 residues. Germline values: CDR1 SGHVS, CDR2 FQNEAQ. With 5 bases removed from V and 7 bases from J, the gap between germline ends came to 9 bases. This CDR3 reads CASSASRNSPLHF. CDR3 coding DNA: TGTGCCAGCAGCGCTTCGAGGAATTCACCCCTCCACTTT.

DNA of the CDR3: TGTGCCAGCAGCTTAGGCACCCTAGGCACCGGGGAGCTGTTTTTT. This sequence encodes CASSLGTLGTGELFF. The V and J genes are TRBV13 and TRBJ2-2; D is uncertain. This CDR3 has 15 amino acids. V lost 0 bases to trimming and J lost 4 bases, with 9 bases between them. Looked up from germline, CDR1 is PRHDT and CDR2 is FYEKMQ (reference sequence).

This chain connects TRBV19 to TRBJ1-2; no clear D gene. V was shortened by 2 bases and J by 7 bases, with 11 bases between the two germline ends. Per the germline V gene, CDR1 is LNHDA and CDR2 is SQIVND (reference sequence). This CDR3 comprises 13 residues. CDR3: CASSILAGAGYTF. CDR3 DNA sequence: TGTGCCAGTAGTATATTGGCGGGAGCTGGCTACACCTTC.

This clone was seen a few times. This chain connects TRBV6-5 to TRBJ2-1; 8 bases align to TRBD1. Trimming cost V 6 bases and J 10 bases; bases outside gene matches: 8. This CDR3 is built from 13 residues. Germline assignment: CDR1 MNHEY and CDR2 SVGAGI. The CDR3 region has the DNA TGTGCCAGCAGGGACAGGGACGTAGGGGAGCAGTTCTTC. Amino acid sequence: CASRDRDVGEQFF.